This TCR beta chain is drawn from a study of blood T cell repertoires in COVID-19 (dated by TCRdb to about 2020). The study in broad terms: Samples from collaborators originated in the United States, Italy and Spain and spanned both the acute and convalescent phases of COVID-19. The material from the prospective study consisted of cDNA or gDNA derived from T cells, B-cell-depleted T cells, or PBMCs. The dataset comprised deeply sampled blood TCRbeta repertoires from subjects exposed to, actively infected with, or recovered from COVID-19. The repertoires were released in a freely available public database meant as a resource for research on the immune response to SARS-CoV-2. The samples were drawn from the first 160 participants of the ongoing ImmuneRACE study and from 950 to 1,500 subjects provided by 6 global collaborators. Nearly every sample came with metadata listing a de-identified subject ID, COVID-19 status, age in years and sex. Where HLA class I and class II types were available, the types were taken from metadata supplied by the sample provider, not from assay-based typing. Study-wide conclusions, independent of this receptor: The quantity of clinical and demographic metadata differed by source and by participant and was supplied without curation.

To note about this clone: Its antigen remains unidentified. No much larger clone is present one base from it, and per-base qualities are unavailable.

Collaborating institutions collected whole blood in K2EDTA tubes following their own protocols. For TCRbeta analysis, collaborator samples were shipped as frozen whole blood, as isolated PBMCs, or as DNA extracted from either sample type. In the germline V gene, CDR1 corresponds to MDHEN and CDR2 to SYDVKM. The CDR3 runs 14 residues from the cysteine to the phenylalanine. Only the CDR3 portion is preserved as DNA: 42 bases, with reading frame beginning at the first base. Trimming costs V 10 bases and J 5 bases, and their ends lie 20 bases apart. TCRbeta CDR3 regions were amplified from genomic DNA using the immunoSEQ Assay, a bias-controlled multiplex PCR. The paper's data handling went like this. The number of nucleated cells in each sample was estimated from the amplification of reference gene primers within the assay. To quantify the absolute abundance of each unique TCRbeta CDR3 rearrangement, sequence reads were collapsed and filtered. For each sample, productive Simpson clonality was calculated by taking the square root of Simpson's diversity index across productive rearrangements. TCRdb holds this immuneACCESS table with in-frame rearrangements only. Some clones are missing; in checked studies, unresolved V genes explain under half, and the rest has no known cause. V, J and clone size reflect that table, while D and trimming were determined from the DNA. The sample yields a few hundred thousand clones; approximately 80% were counted once. The top ten clones comprise around 8.9% of the sample.

Input material: peripheral blood. The chain is made from TRBV28 and TRBJ1-1, with no confidently assigned D gene. The clonotype originates from an elderly man with acute or convalescent COVID-19. The nucleotides are TGTGCCACCTCCCGTTCGGGCTGGAGGACTGAAGCTTTCTTT. Translated, this gives CATSRSGWRTEAFF. This CDR3, with the reference TRBV28 and TRBJ1-1 proteins standing in past its ends, gives the full variable domain DVKVTQSSRYLVKRTGEKVFLECVQDMDHENMFWYRQDPGLGLRLIYFSYDVKMKEKGDIPEGYSVSREKKERFSLILESASTNQTSMYLCATSRSGWRTEAFFGQGTRLTVV.